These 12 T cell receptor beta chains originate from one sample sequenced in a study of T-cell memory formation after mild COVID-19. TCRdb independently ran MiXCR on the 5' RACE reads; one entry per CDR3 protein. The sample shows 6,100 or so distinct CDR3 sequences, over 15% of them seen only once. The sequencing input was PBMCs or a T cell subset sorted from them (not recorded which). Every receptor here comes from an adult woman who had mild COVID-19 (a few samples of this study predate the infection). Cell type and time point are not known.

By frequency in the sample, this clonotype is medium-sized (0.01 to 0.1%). The CDR3 region has the DNA TGTGCCAGCAGCTTAGTTGGGACAGGGTTCCCTGAAGCTTTCTTT. This codes for CASSLVGTGFPEAFF. The V and J genes are TRBV7-2 and TRBJ1-1, with 9 positions matching TRBD1. CDR3 length: 15 amino acids. Per germline, CDR1 SGHTA and CDR2 FQGNSA. V lost 1 base and J lost 6; bases outside the gene matches: 6.

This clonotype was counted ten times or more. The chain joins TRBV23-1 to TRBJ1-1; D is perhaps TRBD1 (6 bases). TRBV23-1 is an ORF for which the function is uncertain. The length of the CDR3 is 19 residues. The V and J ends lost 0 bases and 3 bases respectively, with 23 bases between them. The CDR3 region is CASSQSQGRTPRGHTEAFF. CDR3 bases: TGCGCCAGCAGTCAATCTCAAGGTCGGACACCCCGGGGGCACACTGAAGCTTTCTTT.

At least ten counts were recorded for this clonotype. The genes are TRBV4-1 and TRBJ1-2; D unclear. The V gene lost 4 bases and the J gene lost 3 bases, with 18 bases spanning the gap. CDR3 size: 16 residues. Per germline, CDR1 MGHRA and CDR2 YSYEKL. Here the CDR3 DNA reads TGCGCCAGCAGCCTCGACGGGATCCGGGGATACTATGGCTACACCTTC. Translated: CASSLDGIRGYYGYTF.

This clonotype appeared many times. CDR3 in DNA: TGTGCCAGCAGCCCCAGGGGGTACACTTACATTTTATCTAGCACAGATACGCAGTATTTT. It codes for CASSPRGYTYILSSTDTQYF. This rearrangement joins TRBV7-9 to TRBJ2-3; 7 bases line up with TRBD1. This CDR3 has 20 residues. The junction had 20 bases not matched to a gene; V was cut back by 5 bases and J by 0 bases. Germline CDR1 reads SEHNR; CDR2 reads FQNEAQ (reference sequence).

The CDR3 bases are TGTGCCACCCTAGGAGGGAAAGAGACCCAGTACTTC. It yields the protein CATLGGKETQYF. V usage is TRBV18 and J usage is TRBJ2-5; D is perhaps TRBD2 (6 bases). This CDR3 is 12 amino acids long. Germline V gives CDR1 KGHSH, CDR2 LQKENI. Deletions cut 10 bases from V and 3 bases from J, with 12 bases between.

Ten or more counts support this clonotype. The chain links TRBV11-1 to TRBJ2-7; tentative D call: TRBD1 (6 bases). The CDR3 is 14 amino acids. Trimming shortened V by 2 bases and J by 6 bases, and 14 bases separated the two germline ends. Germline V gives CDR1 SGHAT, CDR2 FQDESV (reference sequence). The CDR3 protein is CASSLSRGYGEQYF. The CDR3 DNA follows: TGTGCCAGCAGCTTATCGAGGGGGTACGGCGAGCAGTACTTC.

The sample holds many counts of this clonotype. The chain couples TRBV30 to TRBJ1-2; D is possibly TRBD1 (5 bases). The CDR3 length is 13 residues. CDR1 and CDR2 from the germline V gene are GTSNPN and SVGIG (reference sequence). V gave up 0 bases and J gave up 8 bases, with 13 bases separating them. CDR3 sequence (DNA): TGTGCCTGGAGTGTACTGTGGGGCGGAGGCTACACCTTC. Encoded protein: CAWSVLWGGGYTF.

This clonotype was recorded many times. As DNA, the CDR3 is TGCGCCAGCAGCTTGATCGGGCCCCTTAATGAAAAACTGTTTTTT. This sequence encodes CASSLIGPLNEKLFF. This chain connects TRBV5-1 to TRBJ1-4; no firm D call. CDR1 and CDR2 from the germline V gene are SGHRS and YFSETQ. V dropped 1 base and J dropped 4 bases, with 11 bases sitting between them. The CDR3 is 15 amino acids.

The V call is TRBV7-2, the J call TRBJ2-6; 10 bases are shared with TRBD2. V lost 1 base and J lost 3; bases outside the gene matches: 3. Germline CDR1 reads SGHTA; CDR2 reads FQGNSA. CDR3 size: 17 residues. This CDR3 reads CASSLEGLAVGANVLTF. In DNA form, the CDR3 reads TGTGCCAGCAGCTTAGAAGGACTAGCGGTTGGGGCCAACGTCCTGACTTTC.

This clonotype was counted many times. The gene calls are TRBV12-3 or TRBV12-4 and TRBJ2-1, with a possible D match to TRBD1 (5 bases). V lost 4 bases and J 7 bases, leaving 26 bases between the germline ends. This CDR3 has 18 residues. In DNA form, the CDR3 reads TGTGCCAGCAGTTCCCACAGGCCCCAAACCTTCTATATTAATGAGCAGTTCTTC. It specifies CASSSHRPQTFYINEQFF.

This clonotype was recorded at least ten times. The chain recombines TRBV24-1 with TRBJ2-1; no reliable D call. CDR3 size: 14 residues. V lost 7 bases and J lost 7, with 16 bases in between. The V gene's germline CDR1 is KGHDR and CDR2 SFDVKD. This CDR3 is CATSPSLLENEQFF. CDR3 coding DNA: TGTGCCACCAGCCCCTCCTTGTTGGAGAATGAGCAGTTCTTC.

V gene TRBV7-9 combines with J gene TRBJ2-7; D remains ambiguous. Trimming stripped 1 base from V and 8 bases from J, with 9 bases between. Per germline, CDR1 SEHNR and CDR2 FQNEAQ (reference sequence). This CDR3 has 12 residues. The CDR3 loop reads CASSLGRYKQYV. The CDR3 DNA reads TGTGCCAGCAGCTTAGGGCGTTATAAGCAGTACGTC.